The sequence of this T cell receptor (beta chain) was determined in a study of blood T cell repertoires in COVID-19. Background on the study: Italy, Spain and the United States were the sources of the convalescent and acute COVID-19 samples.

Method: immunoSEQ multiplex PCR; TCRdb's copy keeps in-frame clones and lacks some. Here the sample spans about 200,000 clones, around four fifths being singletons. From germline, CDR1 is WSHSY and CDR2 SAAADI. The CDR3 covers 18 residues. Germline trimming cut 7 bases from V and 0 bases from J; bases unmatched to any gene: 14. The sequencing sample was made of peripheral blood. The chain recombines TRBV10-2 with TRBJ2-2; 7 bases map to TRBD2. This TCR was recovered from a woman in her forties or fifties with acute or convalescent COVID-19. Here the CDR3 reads CASNQPGLPRANTGELFF. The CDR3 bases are TGCGCCAGCAACCAACCGGGACTACCCCGCGCGAACACCGGGGAGCTGTTTTTT.